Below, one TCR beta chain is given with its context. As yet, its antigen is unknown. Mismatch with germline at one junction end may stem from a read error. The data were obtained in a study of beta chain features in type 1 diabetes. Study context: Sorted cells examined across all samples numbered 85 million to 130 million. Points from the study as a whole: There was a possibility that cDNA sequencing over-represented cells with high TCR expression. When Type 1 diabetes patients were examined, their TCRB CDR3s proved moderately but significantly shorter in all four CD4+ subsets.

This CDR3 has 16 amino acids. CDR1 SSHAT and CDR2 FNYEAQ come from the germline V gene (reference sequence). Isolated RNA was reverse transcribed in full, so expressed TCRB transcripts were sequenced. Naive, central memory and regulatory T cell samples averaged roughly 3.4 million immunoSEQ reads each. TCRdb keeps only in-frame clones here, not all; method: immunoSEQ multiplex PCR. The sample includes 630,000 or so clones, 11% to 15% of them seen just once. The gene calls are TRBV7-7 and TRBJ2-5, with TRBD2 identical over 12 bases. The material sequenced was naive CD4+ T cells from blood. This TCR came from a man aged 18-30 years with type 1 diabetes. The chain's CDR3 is CASSMGLAGLQETQYF. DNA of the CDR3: TGTGCTAGCAGCATGGGACTAGCGGGTTTACAAGAGACCCAGTACTTC.